This T cell receptor (beta chain) emerged from a study of cytomegalovirus exposure and HLA in healthy donors (dated by TCRdb to about 2017). Regarding the study in general: An earlier analysis of about 530 of the donors reported around 280 Gb of sequence data and 100 million to 120 million unique TCR beta sequences obtained from about 180 million T cells. An early release that covered approximately 600 HLA-typed donors contained about 300 gigabases of sequencing data and roughly 84 million unique TCR sequences. The genetic ancestry cluster associated with self-reported Caucasian donors included roughly four fifths of the roughly 400 genotyped donors. The study aimed to test whether cataloging public T cell receptors could reveal signatures of past pathogen exposure. The T cell repertoires of around 670 subjects were profiled by immunosequencing and related to cytomegalovirus serostatus. Along with the approximately 700-subject first cohort, a separate validation cohort of over a hundred different subjects was used. To predict cytomegalovirus infection status, the study combined high-throughput TCR immunosequencing, statistical association of individual TCRs with disease status, and machine learning. A later analysis re-analyzed previously published TCR beta repertoires from 500 to 700 donors and added high-resolution HLA genotyping to study TCR occurrence patterns. Rather than drawing on any new phenotypic data, the later analysis identified candidate immune exposures from TCR beta sequences and the way those sequences occurred across donors. An earlier analysis of 500 to 750 of the donors applied high-throughput TCR beta sequencing to assess whether each TCR beta V gene segment acted as functional or pseudogenic. Donor age, sex, ethnicity and CMV serostatus were collected together with the repertoire data. In a later genetic analysis, genome-wide SNP genotypes for about three fifths of the roughly 670 donors were used, and that subset was treated as a discovery cohort. Every discovery cohort repertoire had been produced on one sequencing platform. Both class I and class II loci were covered by HLA typing, at four-digit resolution. The number of donors typed differed by locus, with roughly 629-640 for A, B, C, DRB1 and DQB1, 522 for DQA1, 600 to 610 for DPA1, and 450 to 480 for DPB1. Five DR-DQ haplotypes were treated as single units for association and clustering because of strong linkage in the cohort. Among some 410 genotyped donors of the cohort, an average of approximately 240,000 unique TCR beta nucleotide sequences was sequenced per donor, of which about 20% were non-productive. Overall study outcomes, separate from this receptor: It was suggested by the authors that the approach could potentially be generalized to other disease states and immunological phenotypes. In the study, 164 TCR beta chains were listed as associated with cytomegalovirus. According to a later analysis, TCR association rates differed among HLA loci, with DRB1 alleles showing the most associated TCRs and HLA-C alleles showing the fewest. In both the original and validation cohorts, the classifier was reported to diagnose cytomegalovirus status with high specificity and sensitivity. Several of the top co-occurrence clusters appeared to be linked to parvovirus B19, influenza, CMV and Epstein-Barr virus, according to a later analysis. While some public TCRs were present in many individuals, most TCR sequences turned up only very rarely across donors. Because counts were too low, around 18 rarely observed V segments, including chromosome 9 orphons, were left out of the earlier analysis of approximately 580 of the donors. At a false discovery rate of 0.05, a later analysis linked fewer than 20,000 TCR beta sequences to specific HLA alleles. In an earlier analysis of some 500 of the donors, most TCR beta V segments were observed in productive rearrangements about 87% or about 30% of the time, broadly matching IMGT annotations. A later analysis found that most CMV-associated TCR beta chains appeared HLA-restricted, with HLA associations seemingly driven largely by CMV exposure. A group of highly shared sequence variants was considered likely to be a technical artifact of the sequencing pipeline. Because some donors lacked HLA typing at each locus, the association tests relied only on the typed subset. Correlated functional status among segregating V segments might be attributable to linkage disequilibrium, but an unknown experimental factor could not be ruled out. A later genetic analysis associated a missense DCLRE1C variant with V-gene and J-gene trimming of TCR beta chains, and an independent cohort replicated the association. This cohort had only TCR beta chains sequenced, and the lack of alpha or paired-chain data limited which features could be detected. The 87-base-pair reads could not distinguish some IMGT-functional V segments, including TRBV6-2 and TRBV6-3, so those segments were excluded. A further reported finding was that TCR beta sequences accurately predicted the HLA-A and HLA-B alleles for most subjects in the first cohort. A few of the identified cytomegalovirus-associated TCR beta chains were confirmed in vitro to be specific for cytomegalovirus antigens. Immune exposure information for the cohort was limited to CMV serostatus. Strong co-occurrence of HLA alleles, especially DR and DQ, made assigning TCR associations to individual alleles difficult. Sequencing depth was assumed to be roughly uniform across donors in the presence/absence analyses, though that assumption may not hold. According to a later genetic analysis, donors in an Asian-associated ancestry cluster had fewer N-insertions in productive TCRs than the approximately 670-donor mean. In a later analysis, HLA-associated TCR beta chains showed more clonal expansion and lower generation probabilities than non-associated chains that were equally common.

The protocol used for the library was the immunoSEQ multiplex PCR assay. A mixture of 60 forward primers for TCR Vbeta segments and 13 reverse primers for TCR Jbeta segments was used in the multiplex PCR. The CDR3 region of rearranged TCR beta genes was amplified from genomic DNA by a multiplex PCR assay. The amplified TCR beta libraries were sequenced on the Illumina HiSeq System as 87-base-pair reads. The study's processing was this. Across the 666 repertoires, a later analysis counted approximately 75 million unique TCR beta chains, approximately 12 million of which were shared by at least two donors. To remove PCR and sequencing errors, raw reads were error-corrected and collapsed into unique sequences using a nearest-neighbor algorithm that merged closely related sequences. To assign V, D and J gene segments, CDR3 sequences were aligned to IMGT reference sequences. For a sequence to be retained, at least a six-nucleotide match to both a V gene segment and a J gene segment was required. Rearrangements were classified as productive when the CDR3 lacked stop codons and remained in frame with V and J, and all other rearrangements were classified as non-productive. Following IMGT convention, CDR3 was defined as the stretch from the second conserved V-encoded cysteine up to the conserved J-encoded phenylalanine. In an earlier analysis of more than 550 of the donors, sequences lacking an unambiguous match to a single V gene segment were excluded. An earlier analysis of 587 of the donors classified V segments as functional when productive rearrangements were above 56.7% and as segregating when the standard deviation between donors was above 5%. A statistical classification framework was built to diagnose cytomegalovirus status from the catalog of TCR beta chain sequences. In a later analysis, V and J genes were assigned by comparing TCR nucleotide sequences against IMGT/GENE-DB human TR gene sequences. In a later analysis, CDR3 sequences and most-parsimonious VDJ recombination scenarios were assigned using the TCRdist pipeline. A later analysis defined each TCR beta chain by its CDR3 amino acid sequence plus V-gene family, and excluded reads lacking a unique V-gene family. A later analysis removed several hundred highly shared, low-generation-probability nucleotide sequences to deal with suspected cross-contamination and a sequencing artifact. In a later analysis, a clonal expansion index for each public chain was calculated from normalized within-repertoire ranks of inferred template counts. Generation probabilities in a later analysis came from a VDJ recombination model fitted to out-of-frame rearrangements, and those results were checked against IGoR. Hypergeometric tests were used in a later analysis to score TCR-TCR, TCR-HLA and TCR-CMV co-occurrence, with a repertoire-size bias correction applied to the TCR pairs. To estimate false discovery rates, a later analysis permuted the HLA or CMV assignments 20 times. A later analysis grouped co-occurring TCRs with DBSCAN, adding TCRdist sequence similarity when clustering within HLA-allele-positive subsets. Repertoires with fewer than 30,000 or more than 120,000 public chains, plus five repertoires with anomalous nucleotide sharing, were excluded from co-occurrence clustering. Not all clones reach the TCRdb copy of this immuneACCESS table, which keeps in-frame sequences only. Checked studies attribute under half of the gap to unresolved V genes and leave the rest unexplained. V and J calls and clone size come straight from that table; D and trimming were deduced from the DNA. The sample has approximately 180,000 clones on record, about four fifths of them singletons. Around 7.3% of the sample comes from the top ten.

Comment on this clone: This receptor's antigen is unknown. Per-base quality was not reported, and no clone a single base away is much larger than it.

The cohort comprised 666 healthy bone marrow donors. Cohort members were all nominally healthy when sampled, although unrecorded immune exposures were likely present. The donor tested CMV seropositive, placing the donor among the 250 to 300 seropositive members of the cohort. Each donor provided a peripheral blood sample, and peripheral blood mononuclear cells were used for TCR beta sequencing. The Qiagen DNeasy Blood Extraction Kit was used to extract genomic DNA from the blood cell samples. Trimming takes 4 bases from V and 2 bases from J, and the germline ends sit 13 bases apart. Including cysteine and phenylalanine, the CDR3 has 15 amino acids. The CDR3 DNA has 45 bases and is translated from base 1. CDR1 and CDR2 (SEHNR, FQNEAQ) derive from the germline V gene (reference sequence).

This receptor was taken from a man aged 25-45 years in good health and CMV-seropositive. The sequencing sample was made of PBMCs. The chain joins TRBV7-9 to TRBJ2-3; a tentative D call is TRBD2 (6 bases match). The CDR3 protein is CASSSLGRPTDTQYF. The DNA sequence is given as TGTGCCAGCAGCTCGCTGGGGAGGCCCACAGATACGCAGTATTTT. Reference TRBV7-9 and TRBJ2-3 proteins supply the regions before and after the CDR3; the full variable domain is: DTGVSQNPRHKITKRGQNVTFRCDPISEHNRLYWYRQTLGQGPEFLTYFQNEAQLEKSRLLSDRFSAERPKGSFSTLEIQRTEQGDSAMYLCASSSLGRPTDTQYFGPGTRLTVL.